This TCR beta chain comes out of a study of tumor and adjacent non-tumor tissue in lung cancer. In the study overall: The patients, about nine men and 4 or 5 women, were about 30 to 85 with stage I to III disease. Overall study findings and caveats: Tumor tissue had significantly higher TCR diversity than normal lung.

Three rounds of nested PCR, following a modified ARM-PCR protocol, produced the TCRbeta library. TCRdb re-called the multiplex PCR reads through MiXCR, storing one row per CDR3 protein. The sample carries tens of thousands of distinct CDR3 sequences, around three quarters recorded once. This clonotype was recorded only once. Its cognate antigen is unknown. The conserved closing phenylalanine or tryptophan is absent in this CDR3, likely reflecting a read error. In germline, CDR1 is SGHAT, CDR2 FQNNGV. The CDR3 is 13 amino acids. V dropped 5 bases and J dropped 11 bases, with 17 bases sitting between them. The template was RNA from unsorted bulk tissue. The normal lung tissue was taken more than 3 cm from the tumor edge.

The receptor's source is a woman aged 55-75 years with non-small cell lung cancer. J is TRBJ2-3 and V is TRBV11-2, with D perhaps TRBD2 (7 bases). What was sequenced was distant non-tumor lung tissue. CDR3 sequence reads: CASSPGGGGMQYS. The CDR3 DNA reads TGTGCCAGCAGCCCGGGGGGAGGGGGTATGCAGTATTCT.